This T cell receptor beta chain comes out of a study of blood T cells in healthy people across ages (dated by TCRdb to the mid-2010s). The study in broad terms: In model experiments, roughly one uniquely barcoded TCR beta cDNA molecule per two T cells was captured by template switching. For two donors (one aged 18 to 29 and one aged 80 or older), the study analyzed two additional independent replicas of 1 million unique cDNA reads from the same blood draw. Age-related changes in TCR beta repertoire diversity were measured in the study by deep sequencing normalized with unique cDNA molecular identifiers. Donors were grouped into four age groups: young (average approximately 15 years), middle-aged (roughly 38), aged (about 60) and long-lived (roughly 80). To avoid experimental bias, donors of different ages were randomly spread across the sequencing lanes.

On the study overall, not on this receptor specifically: Because donor CMV infection status was unknown, age-related changes in expanded clonotypes were potentially confounded. Estimates of total diversity based on one million sequenced T cells were regarded as lower bounds and as underestimates. Compared with the aged group, the long-lived group had more naive CD4+ T cells, fewer expanded clones and increased TCR diversity, a pattern suggesting age selection. Conclusive comparison of naive and antigen-experienced compartments was prevented by the profiling of bulk unsorted PBMCs. Observed TCR beta diversity per million T cells fell roughly linearly with age, and a significant reduction was already apparent by age around 40. Observed TCR beta diversity correlated strongly with the percentage of naive T cells measured by flow cytometry.

Measured from the cysteine to the phenylalanine, the CDR3 is 14 residues long. The retained sequence is limited to the CDR3, 42 bases, with the frame set at the first base. Per the germline V gene, ENHRY is the CDR1 and SYGVKD is the CDR2. V is shortened by 5 bases, J by 1 base, and the region joining them spans 10 bases. Systemically healthy Caucasian individuals from Russia, some 36 in total and aged about 6 to 95 years, were included as donors. Around 9.9 milliliters of peripheral blood were collected from each donor into EDTA-treated Vacutainer tubes. Ficoll-Paque density-gradient centrifugation was used to isolate PBMCs, with at least 6.5 million per sample. Total RNA was extracted from PBMCs with Trizol reagent, with at least 6 micrograms obtained per sample. For every donor, flow cytometry on a PBMC aliquot measured the percentage of naive CD45RAhigh/CD27high T cells. This clonotype has a single count. Its antigen remains unidentified. No much larger clone exists at a distance of one base, and base qualities are not known. One read is thin evidence.

The library came from 5' RACE. This sample was sequenced with an Illumina HiSeq 2500. A second PCR of roughly 7 to 11 cycles was performed with a sample-barcoded 5' primer and a J-beta primer mix. A unique molecular identifier was introduced onto each TCR beta cDNA molecule by a template-switch 5' adaptor carrying 12 random nucleotides. Each sample yielded at least 3 million CDR3-containing paired-end reads. All of the RNA was converted into first-strand cDNA using the Mint cDNA synthesis kit, with a TRBC-specific oligonucleotide serving as the primer. After uracil-DNA glycosylase treatment, a first 18-cycle PCR used universal primers M1SS and BC2_uni_R on all cDNA. Per the source publication's procedure: Normalization of each sample was performed by random selection of 1 million high-quality reads, each carrying a distinct molecular identifier. Instead of being binned into consensus sequences, reads with shared molecular identifiers were discarded. MiTCR, run with a Q25 quality threshold and the strictest error-elimination algorithm, handled CDR3 identification, clonotype clustering and error correction. A nonparametric unseen species model with Euler transformation was used to estimate lower-bound total TCR beta diversity. TCRdb reran the public reads through fastp at Q25 and MiXCR, keeping productive beta chains. All rows with the same CDR3 protein become a single entry with the most common DNA and genes. TCRdb assigned the V and J calls; the authors' analysis was not used. The sample table shows more than 700,000 distinct CDR3 sequences, and roughly 46% are seen once. The ten biggest clones cover about a sixth of the sample.

The receptor was derived from an elderly man in good health. The rearranged chain carries TRBV10-3 and TRBJ2-3; too little of a D gene remains to name it. Sequencing was performed on blood. For the CDR3, the sequence is CAISNGVRTDTQYF. The DNA is as follows: TGTGCCATCAGTAATGGGGTGCGCACAGATACGCAGTATTTT.